The rows below give T cell receptor beta chains drawn from one sample of a study of cytomegalovirus exposure and HLA in healthy donors. Libraries were prepared by immunoSEQ multiplex PCR; TCRdb keeps only in-frame clonotypes and omits some of them. The table includes 250,000 to 350,000 clones, over 75% detected once. Sample: PBMCs. The origin of the receptors is a man aged 25-45 years in good health and CMV-seronegative. CDR3s include the opening cysteine and the closing phenylalanine or tryptophan. A D gene is named only where the DNA matches it firmly. Some rows mark clone size as missing; the rest say once, few, many or name a class of expanded clone.

abundance	v_gene	j_gene	d_gene	CDR3aa	CDR3nt
NA	TRBV7-9	TRBJ1-1	NA	CASSLQGGTEAFF	TGTGCCAGCAGCTTACAGGGTGGCACTGAAGCTTTCTTT
NA	TRBV5-1	TRBJ2-3	NA	CASSSGHTSTDTQYF	TGCGCCAGCAGCTCTGGACATACTAGCACAGATACGCAGTATTTT
many	TRBV18	TRBJ1-1	NA	CASSPGQWSNTEAFF	TGTGCCAGCTCACCGGGCCAGTGGTCGAACACTGAAGCTTTCTTT
NA	TRBV6-5	TRBJ2-7	TRBD1	CASSYEWGTAYEQYF	TGTGCCAGCAGTTACGAGTGGGGGACAGCCTACGAGCAGTACTTC
NA	TRBV18	TRBJ2-5	TRBD1	CASSSTGYDTTQYF	TGTGCCAGCTCATCGACAGGGTATGATACGACCCAGTACTTC
NA	TRBV7-8	TRBJ2-7	NA	CASSLGQDEQYF	TGTGCCAGCAGCTTAGGACAGGACGAGCAGTACTTC
NA	TRBV19	TRBJ1-1	NA	CASNRQAREEAFF	TGTGCCAGTAACAGACAGGCACGAGAGGAAGCTTTCTTT
once	TRBV7-2	TRBJ2-7	TRBD1	CASSLVGQGRGYEQYF	TGTGCCAGCAGCTTAGTGGGACAGGGGAGAGGATACGAGCAGTACTTC
once	TRBV12-2	TRBJ1-6	NA	CASRSGSATGASSYNSPLHF	TGTGCAAGTCGCAGCGGTAGCGCGACAGGGGCGAGCTCCTATAATTCACCCCTCCACTTT
NA	TRBV30	TRBJ2-1	NA	CAWSGIAMDSLSGTSYNEQFF	TGTGCCTGGAGTGGAATAGCAATGGACAGTCTGAGCGGGACCTCCTACAATGAGCAGTTCTTC
once	TRBV19	TRBJ1-6	TRBD1	CASSIQGDSPLHF	TGTGCCAGTAGTATTCAGGGGGATTCACCCCTCCACTTT
NA	TRBV2	TRBJ2-2	NA	CASRKTQVTNTGELFF	TGTGCCAGCAGAAAAACCCAGGTCACTAACACCGGGGAGCTGTTTTTT
NA	TRBV10-1	TRBJ2-3	NA	CASSELLGTDTQYF	TGCGCCAGCAGTGAGTTACTGGGCACAGATACGCAGTATTTT
NA	TRBV11-2	TRBJ2-7	TRBD1	CASSSQGQGYYEQYF	TGTGCCAGCAGCTCACAGGGACAGGGGTACTACGAGCAGTACTTC
once	TRBV6-6	TRBJ2-1	TRBD1	CASSLGGMGHEQFF	TGTGCCAGCAGCTTAGGGGGCATGGGCCATGAGCAGTTCTTC
NA	TRBV4-1	TRBJ2-5	TRBD2	CASSQWRGDQETQYF	TGCGCCAGCAGCCAGTGGCGGGGGGATCAAGAGACCCAGTACTTC
NA	TRBV9	TRBJ2-1	NA	CASSVTGDSYNEQFF	TGTGCCAGCAGCGTCACGGGGGACTCCTACAATGAGCAGTTCTTC
NA	TRBV19	TRBJ1-5	TRBD1	CASSTRTGTGRNQPQHF	TGTGCCAGTAGTACGCGAACCGGGACAGGGAGGAATCAGCCCCAGCATTTT